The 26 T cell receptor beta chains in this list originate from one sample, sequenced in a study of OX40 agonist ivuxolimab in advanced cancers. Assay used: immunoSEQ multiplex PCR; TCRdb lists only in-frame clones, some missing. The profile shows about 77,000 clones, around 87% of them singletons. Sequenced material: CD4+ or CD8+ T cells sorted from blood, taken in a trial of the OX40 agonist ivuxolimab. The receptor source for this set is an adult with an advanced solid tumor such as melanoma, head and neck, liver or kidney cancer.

The CDR3 loop is CASSFPLATGTSGPSYEQYF. CDR3 coding DNA: TGTGCCAGCAGTTTCCCGTTAGCCACCGGGACTAGCGGGCCGTCCTACGAGCAGTACTTC. The V call is TRBV28, the J call TRBJ2-7, with 12 bases lining up with TRBD2. This CDR3 contains 20 residues. V was pared by 3 bases and J by 1 base, with 16 bases of the junction left unmatched. CDR1 is MDHEN, CDR2 SYDVKM, per germline. The variable domain in full, with the rest retrieved from reference TRBV28 and TRBJ2-7, is DVKVTQSSRYLVKRTGEKVFLECVQDMDHENMFWYRQDPGLGLRLIYFSYDVKMKEKGDIPEGYSVSREKKERFSLILESASTNQTSMYLCASSFPLATGTSGPSYEQYFGPGTRLTVT.

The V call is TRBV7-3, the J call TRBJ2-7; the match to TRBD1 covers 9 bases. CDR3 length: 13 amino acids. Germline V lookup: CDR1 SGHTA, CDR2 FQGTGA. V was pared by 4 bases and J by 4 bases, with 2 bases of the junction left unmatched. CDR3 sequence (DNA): TGTGCCAGCAGCTCGGACAGGGGATACGAGCAGTACTTC. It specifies CASSSDRGYEQYF.

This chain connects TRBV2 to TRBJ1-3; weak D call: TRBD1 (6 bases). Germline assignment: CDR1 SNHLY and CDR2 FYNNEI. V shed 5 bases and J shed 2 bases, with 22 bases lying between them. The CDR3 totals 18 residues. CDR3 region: CASSRGALGFGTGNTIYF. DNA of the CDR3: TGTGCCAGCAGTCGGGGGGCGCTTGGTTTCGGCACTGGAAACACCATATATTTT.

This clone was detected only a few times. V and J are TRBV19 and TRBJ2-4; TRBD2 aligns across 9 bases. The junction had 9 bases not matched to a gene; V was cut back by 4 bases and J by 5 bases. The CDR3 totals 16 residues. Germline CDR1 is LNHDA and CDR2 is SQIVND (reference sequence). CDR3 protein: CASSSGGASFQNIQYF. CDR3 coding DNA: TGTGCCAGTAGTAGCGGGGGGGCCTCATTCCAAAACATTCAGTACTTC. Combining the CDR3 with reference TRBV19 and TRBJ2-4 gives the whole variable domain DGGITQSPKYLFRKEGQNVTLSCEQNLNHDAMYWYRQDPGQGLRLIYYSQIVNDFQKGDIAEGYSVSREKKESFPLTVTSAQKNPTAFYLCASSSGGASFQNIQYFGAGTRLSVL.

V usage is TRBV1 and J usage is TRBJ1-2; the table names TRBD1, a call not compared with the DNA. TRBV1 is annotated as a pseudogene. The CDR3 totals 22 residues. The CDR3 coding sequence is TGCACCAGCAGCCAAGAAACAGGGGGGCGGTGCGAAGACCTAAAATTTAACTATGGCTACACCTTC. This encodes CTSSQETGGRCEDLKFNYGYTF.

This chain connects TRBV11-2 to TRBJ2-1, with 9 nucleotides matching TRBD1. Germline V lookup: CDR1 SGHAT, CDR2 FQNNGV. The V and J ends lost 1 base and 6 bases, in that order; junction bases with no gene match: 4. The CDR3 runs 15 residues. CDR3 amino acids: CASSLGDRARNEQFF. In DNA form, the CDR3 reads TGTGCCAGCAGCTTAGGGGACAGGGCTCGCAATGAGCAGTTCTTC.

CDR3 sequence: CAISERAPDTGELFF. The CDR3 nucleotides read TGTGCCATCAGTGAGCGGGCCCCGGACACCGGGGAGCTGTTTTTT. The V and J genes are TRBV10-3 and TRBJ2-2; D is ambiguous. The CDR3 spans 15 residues. The germline gives CDR1 ENHRY, CDR2 SYGVKD. Trimming took off 2 bases at V and 3 bases at J, with 10 bases between the two ends.

DNA for the CDR3: TGTGCCAGCAGCCAAGAAAGTTTAAGGGGGGCGGGCACAGATACGCAGTATTTT. This codes for CASSQESLRGAGTDTQYF. The chain is built from TRBV4-2 and TRBJ2-3; TRBD1 or TRBD2 may be the D gene (6 bases each). Trimming took 0 bases from V and 1 from J, leaving 17 bases between them. From germline, CDR1 is LGHNA and CDR2 YNFKEQ. The CDR3 runs to 18 residues.

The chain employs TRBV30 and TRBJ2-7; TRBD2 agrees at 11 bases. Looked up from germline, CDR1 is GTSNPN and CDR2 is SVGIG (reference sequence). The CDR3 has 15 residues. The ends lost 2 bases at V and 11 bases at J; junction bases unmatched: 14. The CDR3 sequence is CAWSRRRVAGGPEYF. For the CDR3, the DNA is TGTGCCTGGAGTCGGAGAAGGGTAGCGGGAGGGCCGGAGTACTTC.

The CDR3, as DNA: TGTGCCATCAGTGCTCTGTCCCGGGTGGAGGGCTACACCTTC. Encoded protein: CAISALSRVEGYTF. V is TRBV10-3 and J is TRBJ1-2, with D unclear. The CDR3 consists of 14 residues. CDR1 ENHRY and CDR2 SYGVKD come from the germline V gene. V was trimmed by 4 bases and J by 8 bases, leaving 17 bases between them.

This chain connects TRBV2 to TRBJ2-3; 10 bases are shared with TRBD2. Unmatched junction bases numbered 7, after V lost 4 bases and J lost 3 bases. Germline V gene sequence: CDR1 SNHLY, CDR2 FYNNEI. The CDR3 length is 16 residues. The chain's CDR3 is CASSVASGSGTDTQYF. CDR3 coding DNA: TGTGCCAGCAGTGTAGCTAGCGGGAGTGGAACAGATACGCAGTATTTT.

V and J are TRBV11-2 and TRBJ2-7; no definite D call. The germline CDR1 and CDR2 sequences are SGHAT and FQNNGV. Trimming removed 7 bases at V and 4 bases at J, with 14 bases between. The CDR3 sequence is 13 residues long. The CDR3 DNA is TGTGCCAGCACCCCTCCGGCCGATTACGAGCAGTACTTC. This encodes CASTPPADYEQYF.

The CDR3 region is CASSPPSSGGSNTGELFF. CDR3 DNA sequence: TGTGCCAGCTCACCACCGAGTAGCGGGGGATCGAACACCGGGGAGCTGTTTTTT. The rearrangement links TRBV18 to TRBJ2-2, with 9 bases lining up with TRBD2. V was clipped by 0 bases and J by 0 bases; unmatched bases: 5. CDR3 length: 18 amino acids. Germline V gives CDR1 KGHSH, CDR2 LQKENI.

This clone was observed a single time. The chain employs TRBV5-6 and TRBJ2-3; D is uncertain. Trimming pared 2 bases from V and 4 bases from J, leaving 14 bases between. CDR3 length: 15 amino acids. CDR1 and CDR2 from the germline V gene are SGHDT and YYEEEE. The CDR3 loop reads CASSFQRTNADTQYF. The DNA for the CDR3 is TGTGCCAGCAGCTTTCAGCGAACTAATGCAGATACGCAGTATTTT.

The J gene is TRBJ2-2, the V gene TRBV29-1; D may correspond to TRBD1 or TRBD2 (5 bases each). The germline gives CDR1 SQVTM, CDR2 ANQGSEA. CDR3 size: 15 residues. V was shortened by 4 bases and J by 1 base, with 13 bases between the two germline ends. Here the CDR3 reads CSVARDLLNTGELFF. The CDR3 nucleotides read TGCAGCGTTGCCAGGGACCTCTTGAACACCGGGGAGCTGTTTTTT.

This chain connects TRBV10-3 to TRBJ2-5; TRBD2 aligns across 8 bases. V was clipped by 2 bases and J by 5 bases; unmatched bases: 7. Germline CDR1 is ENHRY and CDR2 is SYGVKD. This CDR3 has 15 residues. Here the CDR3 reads CAISEQGTGGETQYF. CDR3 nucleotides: TGTGCCATCAGTGAGCAAGGGACGGGAGGGGAGACCCAGTACTTC.

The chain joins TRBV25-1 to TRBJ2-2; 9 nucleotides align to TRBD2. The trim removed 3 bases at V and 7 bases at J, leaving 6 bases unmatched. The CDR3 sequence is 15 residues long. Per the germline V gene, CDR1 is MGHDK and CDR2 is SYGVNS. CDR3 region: CASSEASGVVGELFF. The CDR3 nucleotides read TGTGCCAGCAGTGAGGCTAGCGGGGTGGTCGGGGAGCTGTTTTTT.

The CDR3 nucleotides read TGTGCCAGCAGTTTACGAGGGTTCTATGGCTACACCTTC. Its protein is CASSLRGFYGYTF. This rearrangement joins TRBV28 to TRBJ1-2; D unclear. The CDR3 spans 13 residues. The germline V gene has CDR1 MDHEN and CDR2 SYDVKM. The V end lost 2 bases, the J end lost 4 bases, and 8 bases lay between the germline ends.

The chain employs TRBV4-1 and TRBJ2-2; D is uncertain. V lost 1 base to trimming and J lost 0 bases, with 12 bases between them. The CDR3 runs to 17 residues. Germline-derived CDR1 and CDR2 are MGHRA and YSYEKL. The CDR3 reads CASSQVDLIANTGELFF. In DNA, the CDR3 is TGCGCCAGCAGCCAAGTGGATCTCATCGCGAACACCGGGGAGCTGTTTTTT.

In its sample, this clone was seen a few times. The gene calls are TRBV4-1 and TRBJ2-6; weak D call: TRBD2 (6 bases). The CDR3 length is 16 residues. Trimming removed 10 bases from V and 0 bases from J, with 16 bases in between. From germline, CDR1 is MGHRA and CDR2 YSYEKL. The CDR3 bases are TGCGCCACTTCTCTGCGGGGAGACTCTGGGGCCAACGTCCTGACTTTC. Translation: CATSLRGDSGANVLTF.

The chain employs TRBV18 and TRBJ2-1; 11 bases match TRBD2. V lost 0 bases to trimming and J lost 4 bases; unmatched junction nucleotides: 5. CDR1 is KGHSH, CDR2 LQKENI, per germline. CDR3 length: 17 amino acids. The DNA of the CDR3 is TGTGCCAGCTCACCACCCTCTAGCGGGAGGTCTTACAATGAGCAGTTCTTC. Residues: CASSPPSSGRSYNEQFF. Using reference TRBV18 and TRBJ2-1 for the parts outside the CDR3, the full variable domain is NAGVMQNPRHLVRRRGQEARLRCSPMKGHSHVYWYRQLPEEGLKFMVYLQKENIIDESGMPKERFSAEFPKEGPSILRIQQVVRGDSAAYFCASSPPSSGRSYNEQFFGPGTRLTVL.

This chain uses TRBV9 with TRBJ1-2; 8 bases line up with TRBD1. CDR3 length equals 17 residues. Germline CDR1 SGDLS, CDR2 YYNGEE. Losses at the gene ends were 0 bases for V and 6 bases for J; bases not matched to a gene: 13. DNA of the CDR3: TGTGCCAGCAGCGTAGTGAAGGCAGGGGGCGGAAAGAATGGCTACACCTTC. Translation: CASSVVKAGGGKNGYTF.

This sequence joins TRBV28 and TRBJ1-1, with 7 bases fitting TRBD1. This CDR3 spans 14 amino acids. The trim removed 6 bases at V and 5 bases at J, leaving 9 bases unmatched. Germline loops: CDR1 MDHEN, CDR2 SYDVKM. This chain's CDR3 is CASRMTGRLTEAFF. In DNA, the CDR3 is TGTGCCAGCAGGATGACAGGGCGGTTAACTGAAGCTTTCTTT.

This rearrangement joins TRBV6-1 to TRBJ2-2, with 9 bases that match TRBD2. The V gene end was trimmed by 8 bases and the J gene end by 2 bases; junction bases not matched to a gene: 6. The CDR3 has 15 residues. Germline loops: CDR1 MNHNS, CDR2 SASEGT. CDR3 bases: TGTGCCAGCTGCGTGCGGGGGGGAAACACCGGGGAGCTGTTTTTT. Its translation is CASCVRGGNTGELFF.

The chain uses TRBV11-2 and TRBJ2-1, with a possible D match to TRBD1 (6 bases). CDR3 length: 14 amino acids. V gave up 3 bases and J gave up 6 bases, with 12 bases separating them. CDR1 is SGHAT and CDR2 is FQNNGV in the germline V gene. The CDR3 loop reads CASSLDRNVNEQFF. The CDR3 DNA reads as TGTGCCAGCAGCTTGGACAGAAATGTCAATGAGCAGTTCTTC.

As DNA, the CDR3 is TGTGCGCCGGTCCTAAAATTTAAGCCCCTCCACTTT. It codes for CAPVLKFKPLHF. The chain carries TRBV6-5 and TRBJ1-6; no reliable D call. The CDR3 is 12 residues long. The germline CDR1 and CDR2 sequences are MNHEY and SVGAGI.